The source of this TCR beta chain is a study of control samples from healthy donors and cancer patients. Using immunoSEQ multiplex PCR, the repertoire was profiled, and TCRdb retains in-frame clones only, with some absent. The sample records about 160,000 clones, about 90% being singletons. The germline V and J ends were trimmed by 4 bases and 0 bases, with 18 bases remaining between them. Germline-derived CDR1 and CDR2 are MNHEY and SMNVEV (reference sequence). This CDR3 has 17 amino acids. What was sequenced was blood. The chain has TRBV27 and TRBJ1-1; a possible D gene is TRBD1 (6 bases). The clonotype originates from a man aged 25-45 years in good health. The chain's CDR3 is CASSSLTPGVMNTEAFF. The CDR3 DNA reads as TGTGCCAGCAGTTCTCTTACCCCAGGGGTCATGAACACTGAAGCTTTCTTT.